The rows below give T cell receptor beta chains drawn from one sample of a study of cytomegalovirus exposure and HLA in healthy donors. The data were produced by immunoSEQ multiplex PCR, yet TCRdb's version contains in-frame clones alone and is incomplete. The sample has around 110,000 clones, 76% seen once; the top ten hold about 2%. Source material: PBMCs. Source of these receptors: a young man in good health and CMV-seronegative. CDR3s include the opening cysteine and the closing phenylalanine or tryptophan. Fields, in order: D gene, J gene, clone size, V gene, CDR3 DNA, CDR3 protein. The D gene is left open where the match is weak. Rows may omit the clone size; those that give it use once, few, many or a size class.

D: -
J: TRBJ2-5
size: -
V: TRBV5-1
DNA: TGCGCCAGCAGCTTGCTCTTCGGGGGGCAGGGGGAGACCCAGTACTTC
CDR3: CASSLLFGGQGETQYF

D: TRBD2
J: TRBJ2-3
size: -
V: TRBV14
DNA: TGTGCCAGCAGCCCCGACCTAGCGGGGGGGCGCACAGATACGCAGTATTTT
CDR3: CASSPDLAGGRTDTQYF

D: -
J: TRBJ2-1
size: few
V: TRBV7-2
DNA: TGTGCCAGCAGCCCCGCGACGCCCGGGAACCAATACAATGAGCAGTTCTTC
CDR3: CASSPATPGNQYNEQFF

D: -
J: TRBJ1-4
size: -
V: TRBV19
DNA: TGTGCCAGTAGTACGGGGGGTGAAAAACTGTTTTTT
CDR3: CASSTGGEKLFF

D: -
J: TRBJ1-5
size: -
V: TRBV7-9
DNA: TGTGCCAGCAGCTTAGCCGGGAGGAATCAGCCCCAGCATTTT
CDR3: CASSLAGRNQPQHF

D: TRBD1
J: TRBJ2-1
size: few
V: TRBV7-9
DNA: TGTGCCAGCAGCTTAGGGGACAGGGGGGCCTACAATGAGCAGTTCTTC
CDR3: CASSLGDRGAYNEQFF

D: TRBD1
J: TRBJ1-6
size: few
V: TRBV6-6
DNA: TGTGCCAGCACTTGGGACAGGGCCTCCTATAATTCACCCCTCCACTTT
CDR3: CASTWDRASYNSPLHF

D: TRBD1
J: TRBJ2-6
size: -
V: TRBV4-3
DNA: TGCGCCAGCAGCCATGGAGACAGGGCGGGGGCCAACGTCCTGACTTTC
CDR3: CASSHGDRAGANVLTF

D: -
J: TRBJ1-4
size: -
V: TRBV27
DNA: TGTGCCAGCAGTCGGTCCCGAAATGAAAAACTGTTTTTT
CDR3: CASSRSRNEKLFF

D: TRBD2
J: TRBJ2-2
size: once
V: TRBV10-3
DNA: TGTGCCATCAGTGGGGGGGGAACGAACACCGGGGAGCTGTTTTTT
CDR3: CAISGGGTNTGELFF

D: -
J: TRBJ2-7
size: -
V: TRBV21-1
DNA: TGTGGACACCCCTACGAGCAGTACTTC
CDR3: CGHPYEQYF

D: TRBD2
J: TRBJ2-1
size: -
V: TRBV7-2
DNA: TGTGCCAGCAGCTTAGTAGCGGGGGGCCCCGCGGTCTTC
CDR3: CASSLVAGGPAVF

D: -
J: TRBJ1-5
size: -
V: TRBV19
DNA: TGTGCCAGTAGTATTAAAGGGACGGGGGGAGTTCGGAATCAGCCCCAGCATTTT
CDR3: CASSIKGTGGVRNQPQHF

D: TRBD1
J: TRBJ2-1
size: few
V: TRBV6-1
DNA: TGTGCCAGCAGTAATCCGGGACAGGGGGTTGGTGAGCAGTTCTTC
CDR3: CASSNPGQGVGEQFF

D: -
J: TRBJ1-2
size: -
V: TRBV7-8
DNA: TGTGCCAGCAGCCGAAACAACCAGGGATTCTATGGCTACACCTTC
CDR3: CASSRNNQGFYGYTF

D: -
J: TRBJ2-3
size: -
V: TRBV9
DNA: TGTGCCAGCAGCGGGCCAACTAGTGGATCCGCAGATACGCAGTATTTT
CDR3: CASSGPTSGSADTQYF

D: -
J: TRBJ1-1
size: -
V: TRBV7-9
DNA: TGTTCCAGCAGCCCTCCCCCTGAAGCTTTCTTT
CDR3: CSSSPPPEAFF

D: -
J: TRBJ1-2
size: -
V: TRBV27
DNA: TGTGCCAGCAGTCCCGCCCCCGAGGCAGTAAACTATGGCTACACCTTC
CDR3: CASSPAPEAVNYGYTF

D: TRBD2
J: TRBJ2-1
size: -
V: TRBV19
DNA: TGTGCCAGTAGTATATCAGGAGCGGGGGGGCGCAATGAGCAGTTCTTC
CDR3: CASSISGAGGRNEQFF

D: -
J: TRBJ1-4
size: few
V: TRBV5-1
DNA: TGCGCCAGCAGCTTGGTAGCGATGGAGGGTGAAAAACTGTTTTTT
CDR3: CASSLVAMEGEKLFF

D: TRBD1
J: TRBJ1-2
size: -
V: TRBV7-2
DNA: TGTGCCAGCAGCCTCACAGGGGTGCGTGGCTACACCTTC
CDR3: CASSLTGVRGYTF

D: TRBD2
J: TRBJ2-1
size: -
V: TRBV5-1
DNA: TGCGCCAGCAACCCGGGGGGGGGTTACAATGAGCAGTTCTTC
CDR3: CASNPGGGYNEQFF

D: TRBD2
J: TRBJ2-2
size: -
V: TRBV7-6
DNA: TGTGCCAGCAGCTCCCGGACTAGCGGGGGGACCGGAACCGGGGAGCTGTTTTTT
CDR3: CASSSRTSGGTGTGELFF

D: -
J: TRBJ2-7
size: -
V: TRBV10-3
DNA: TGTGCCATCAGTGAGTCGAGGTACGAGCAGTACTTC
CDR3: CAISESRYEQYF

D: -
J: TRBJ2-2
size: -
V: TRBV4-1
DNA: TGCGCCAGCAGCCAAGCGGGGGCGAACACCGGGGAGCTGTTTTTT
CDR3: CASSQAGANTGELFF

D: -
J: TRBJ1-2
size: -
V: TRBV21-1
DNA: TGTGCCAGCAGCAAGGGGACAGGTGGCTATGGCTACACCTTC
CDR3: CASSKGTGGYGYTF

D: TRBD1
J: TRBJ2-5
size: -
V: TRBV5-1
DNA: TGCGCCAGCAGCTTGGCCTCGGACAGGGGAGAGACCCAGTACTTC
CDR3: CASSLASDRGETQYF

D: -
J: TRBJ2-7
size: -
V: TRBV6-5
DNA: TGTGCCAGCAGGCGGCTCTACGAGCAGTACTTC
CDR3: CASRRLYEQYF

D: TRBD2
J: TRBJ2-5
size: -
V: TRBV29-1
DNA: TGCAGCTCCGGACTAGCGGGCGTTGAGACCCAGTACTTC
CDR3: CSSGLAGVETQYF

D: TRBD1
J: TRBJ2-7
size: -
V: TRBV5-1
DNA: TGCGCCAGCAGAGGAACCCCGGGACAGGGGGCGGGCGAGCAGTACTTC
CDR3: CASRGTPGQGAGEQYF

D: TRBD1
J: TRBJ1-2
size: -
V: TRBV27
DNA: TGTGCCAGCAGTTTACGAGTAGCAGGGGGAGCTGGCTACACCTTC
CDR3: CASSLRVAGGAGYTF

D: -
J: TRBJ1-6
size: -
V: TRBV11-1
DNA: TGTGCCAGCAGCTTAGTGCGGGGAATCGATTCACCCCTCCACTTT
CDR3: CASSLVRGIDSPLHF

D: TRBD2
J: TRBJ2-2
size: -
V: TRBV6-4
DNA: TGTGCCAGCACGAAGGTAGCGGGGCCCACGAACACCGGGGAGCTGTTTTTT
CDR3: CASTKVAGPTNTGELFF

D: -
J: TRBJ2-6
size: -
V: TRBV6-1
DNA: TGTGCCAGCAGTGGCGGGGCAACCGGGGCCAACGTCCTGACTTTC
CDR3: CASSGGATGANVLTF

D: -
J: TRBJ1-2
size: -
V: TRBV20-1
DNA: TGCAGTGCTTCACAGGGTCAGGGCTACACCTTC
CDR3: CSASQGQGYTF

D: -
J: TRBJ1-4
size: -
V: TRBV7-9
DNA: TGTGCCAGCAGCTCCCCCCGGGGCCCGGGGGATGAAAAACTGTTTTTT
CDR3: CASSSPRGPGDEKLFF

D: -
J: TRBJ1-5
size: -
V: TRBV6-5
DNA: TGTGCCAGCAGCCGAGGTGGGGAGGGGGATCAGCCCCAGCATTTT
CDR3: CASSRGGEGDQPQHF

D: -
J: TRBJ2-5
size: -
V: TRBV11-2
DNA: TGTGCCAGCAGCCCCTTTGGGCAGTCCCCCCAAGAGACCCAGTACTTC
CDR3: CASSPFGQSPQETQYF

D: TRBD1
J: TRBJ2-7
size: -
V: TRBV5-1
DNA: TGCGCCAGCAGCTTGGAGGGACAGGGCGCCTACGAGCAGTACTTC
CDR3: CASSLEGQGAYEQYF

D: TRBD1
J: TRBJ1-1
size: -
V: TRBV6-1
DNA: TGTGCCAGCAGTGTTGGCAGGGGGCCTGTTGAAGCTTTCTTT
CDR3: CASSVGRGPVEAFF

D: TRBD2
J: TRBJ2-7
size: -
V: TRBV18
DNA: TGTGCCAGCTCTCAAACTGCGGCTAGCGGGGGGCGTGCTACTTGGGAGCAGTACTTC
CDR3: CASSQTAASGGRATWEQYF

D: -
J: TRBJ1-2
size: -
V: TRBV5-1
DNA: TGCGCCAGCAGCCGAGACACTAACTATGGCTACACCTTC
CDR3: CASSRDTNYGYTF

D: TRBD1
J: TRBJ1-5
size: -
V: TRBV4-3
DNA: TGCGCCAGCAGCCGTGGGGACAGGCGGCTCCAGCATTTT
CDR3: CASSRGDRRLQHF